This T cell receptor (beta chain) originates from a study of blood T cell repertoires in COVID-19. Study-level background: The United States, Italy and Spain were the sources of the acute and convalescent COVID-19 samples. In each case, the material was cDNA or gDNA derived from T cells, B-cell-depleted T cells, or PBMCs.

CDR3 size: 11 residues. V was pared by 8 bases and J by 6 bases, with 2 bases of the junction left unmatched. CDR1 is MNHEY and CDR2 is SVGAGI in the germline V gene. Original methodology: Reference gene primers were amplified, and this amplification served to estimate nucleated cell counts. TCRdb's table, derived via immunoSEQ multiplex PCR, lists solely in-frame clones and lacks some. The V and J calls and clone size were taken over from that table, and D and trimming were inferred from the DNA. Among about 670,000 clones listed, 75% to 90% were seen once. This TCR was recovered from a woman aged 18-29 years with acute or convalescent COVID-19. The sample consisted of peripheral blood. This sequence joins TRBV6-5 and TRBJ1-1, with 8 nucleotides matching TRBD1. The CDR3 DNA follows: TGTGCCAGCGACAGGGGTCCTGAAGCTTTCTTT. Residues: CASDRGPEAFF.